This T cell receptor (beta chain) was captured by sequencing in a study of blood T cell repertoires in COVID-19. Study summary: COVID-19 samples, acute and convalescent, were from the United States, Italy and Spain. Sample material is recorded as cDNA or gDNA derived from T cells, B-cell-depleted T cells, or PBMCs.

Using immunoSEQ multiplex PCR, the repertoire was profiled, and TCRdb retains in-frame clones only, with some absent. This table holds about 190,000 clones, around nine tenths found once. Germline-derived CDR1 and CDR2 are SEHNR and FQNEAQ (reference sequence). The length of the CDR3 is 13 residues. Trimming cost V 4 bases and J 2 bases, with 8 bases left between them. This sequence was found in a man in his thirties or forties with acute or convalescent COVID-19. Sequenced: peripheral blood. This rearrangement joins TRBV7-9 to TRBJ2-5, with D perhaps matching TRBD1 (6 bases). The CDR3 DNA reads TGTGCCAGCAGCTCGACAGGACAAGAGACCCAGTACTTC. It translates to CASSSTGQETQYF.